What follows are 15 T cell receptor beta chains derived from one specimen sequenced in a study of blood T cell repertoires in COVID-19 (TCRdb year 2020). The library was prepared using the immunoSEQ multiplex PCR assay. Imported from immuneACCESS, the table was reduced by TCRdb to in-frame sequences with V and J called. These copies leave out some clones; in studies compared against another copy, an unresolved V gene accounts for under half, and the cause of the remainder is not known. Recorded for this sample are about 83,000 clones; more than 75% of them occurred a single time. The top ten hold roughly 15% of the sample. The sequenced sample was peripheral blood. The receptor set was obtained from a woman aged 80 or over with active or convalescent COVID-19.

V is TRBV19 and J is TRBJ1-4; 7 nucleotides agree with TRBD1. V shed 9 bases and J 12 bases; nucleotides not matched to a gene: 10. The CDR3 has 12 residues. CDR1 is LNHDA, CDR2 SQIVND, per germline (reference sequence). CDR3 sequence (DNA): TGTGCCAGCTCAAAAACAGGGGAGGAACTGTTTTTT. Translated: CASSKTGEELFF.

The chain joins TRBV28 to TRBJ1-1, with 8 bases aligning to TRBD1. J was trimmed by 5 bases and V by 6 bases; bases with no gene match: 8. The length of the CDR3 is 14 residues. The germline V gene encodes CDR1 MDHEN and CDR2 SYDVKM. The CDR3 coding sequence is TGTGCCAGCAGCTTTGGACAGGGAACAACTGAAGCTTTCTTT. It translates to CASSFGQGTTEAFF.

The chain joins TRBV15 to TRBJ1-4; 8 bases fit TRBD1. This CDR3 has 16 amino acids. Looked up from germline, CDR1 is LNHNV and CDR2 is YYDKDF (reference sequence). V lost 5 bases and J lost 8; bases outside the gene matches: 13. The CDR3 sequence is CATSLPGTGGGEKLFF. The CDR3, as DNA: TGTGCCACCAGCCTCCCCGGGACAGGTGGGGGGGAAAAACTGTTTTTT.

This clone was seen a few times. The V call is TRBV28, the J call TRBJ1-5, with D maybe TRBD1 (6 bases). Germline V CDR1 and CDR2: MDHEN, SYDVKM. V gave up 7 bases and J gave up 4 bases, with 17 bases separating them. CDR3 size: 15 residues. The CDR3 here is CASIMGHQINQPQHF. The CDR3 DNA sequence: TGTGCCAGCATTATGGGACACCAAATTAATCAGCCCCAGCATTTT.

The chain carries TRBV6-2 or TRBV6-3 and TRBJ1-6; 8 bases agree with TRBD1. The CDR3 is 19 residues long. The V segment lost 2 bases and the J segment 0 bases; nucleotides outside the gene matches: 9. Germline V gene lookup returns CDR1 MNHEY and CDR2 SVGEGT. The chain's CDR3 is CASSYRGQGLSSYNSPLHF. The DNA of the CDR3 is TGTGCCAGCAGTTACCGAGGACAGGGACTAAGCTCCTATAATTCACCCCTCCACTTT.

The chain couples TRBV7-7 to TRBJ2-5; TRBD1 matches 8 bases. V gave up 6 bases and J gave up 0 bases; unmatched junction bases: 12. The germline gives CDR1 SSHAT, CDR2 FNYEAQ (reference sequence). The length of the CDR3 is 17 residues. Written as DNA, the CDR3 is TGTGCCAGCAGGTTACAGGGGGTAGCCTGGTACCAAGAGACCCAGTACTTC. Protein product: CASRLQGVAWYQETQYF.

The chain carries TRBV7-2 and TRBJ2-3; no definite D call. Germline V lookup: CDR1 SGHTA, CDR2 FQGNSA. This CDR3 comprises 13 residues. V lost 1 base and J 4 bases, leaving 6 bases between the germline ends. CDR3 region: CASSLVGADTQYF. In nucleotides, the CDR3 is TGTGCCAGCAGCTTAGTCGGAGCAGATACGCAGTATTTT. Full variable domain (outside the CDR3, taken from reference TRBV7-2 and TRBJ2-3): GAGVSQSPSNKVTEKGKDVELRCDPISGHTALYWYRQSLGQGLEFLIYFQGNSAPDKSGLPSDRFSAERTGGSVSTLTIQRTQQEDSAVYLCASSLVGADTQYFGPGTRLTVL.

The rearrangement links TRBV9 to TRBJ2-5; 11 bases align to TRBD2. The CDR3 loop spans 17 amino acids. Germline CDR1 is SGDLS and CDR2 is YYNGEE. V shed 2 bases and J 5 bases; nucleotides not matched to a gene: 11. In nucleotides, the CDR3 is TGTGCCAGCAGCGTGAGTAGCGGGGGGGCAGGCAGGGAGACCCAGTACTTC. Encoded protein: CASSVSSGGAGRETQYF.

This clone turned up a few times. Written as DNA, the CDR3 is TGTGCCAGCAGCCTATTAACCGGGGAACGGCATTTT. Translating gives CASSLLTGERHF. The J gene is TRBJ1-5, the V gene TRBV28; D is unclear. V was clipped by 6 bases and J by 15 bases, with 18 bases between them. The germline CDR1 and CDR2 sequences are MDHEN and SYDVKM. CDR3 length equals 12 residues.

The gene calls are TRBV5-1 and TRBJ1-4, with a tentative D call TRBD1 (5 bases). The CDR3 consists of 13 residues. Looked up from germline, CDR1 is SGHRS and CDR2 is YFSETQ. The ends were cut back, 3 bases at V and 8 bases at J, with 11 bases in the middle. CDR3 DNA: TGCGCCAGCAGCTCACAAAGGGGCGAAAAACTGTTTTTT. It encodes CASSSQRGEKLFF.

The chain carries TRBV28 and TRBJ1-1; weak D call: TRBD1 (6 bases). This CDR3 is built from 14 residues. V lost 6 bases to trimming and J lost 3 bases, with 14 bases between them. CDR1 and CDR2 from the germline V gene are MDHEN and SYDVKM. This chain's CDR3 is CASSPGQPYTEAFF. Written as DNA, the CDR3 is TGTGCCAGCAGCCCGGGACAACCGTACACTGAAGCTTTCTTT. Complete variable domain (other parts from reference TRBV28 and TRBJ1-1): DVKVTQSSRYLVKRTGEKVFLECVQDMDHENMFWYRQDPGLGLRLIYFSYDVKMKEKGDIPEGYSVSREKKERFSLILESASTNQTSMYLCASSPGQPYTEAFFGQGTRLTVV.

The chain employs TRBV5-4 and TRBJ2-7; D remains unclear. This CDR3 comprises 11 residues. Trimming removed 3 bases at V and 2 bases at J, with 3 bases between. Germline CDR1 and CDR2: SGHNT and YYREEE (reference sequence). CDR3 nucleotide sequence: TGTGCCAGCAGCTCTCCCTACGAGCAGTACTTC. Amino acid sequence: CASSSPYEQYF.

The chain uses TRBV6-2 or TRBV6-3 and TRBJ2-6, with 7 bases that match TRBD2. Germline V gives CDR1 MNHEY, CDR2 SVGEGT. The CDR3 runs to 17 residues. V gave up 2 bases and J gave up 3 bases; unmatched junction bases: 7. CDR3 loop: CASSYVGGRNGANVLTF. In nucleotides, the CDR3 is TGTGCCAGCAGTTACGTGGGAGGGCGGAATGGGGCCAACGTCCTGACTTTC.

The chain carries TRBV4-2 and TRBJ2-2; 8 nucleotides match TRBD1. The CDR3 runs 16 residues. The V gene's germline CDR1 is LGHNA and CDR2 YNFKEQ. The J segment lost 3 bases and the V segment lost 6 bases, leaving 9 bases of the junction unmatched. The CDR3 reads CASSPVDRVDTGELFF. DNA for the CDR3: TGTGCCAGCAGTCCCGTGGACAGGGTGGACACCGGGGAGCTGTTTTTT.

The gene calls are TRBV2 and TRBJ1-4; D is ambiguous. The germline V gene encodes CDR1 SNHLY and CDR2 FYNNEI. Trimming cost V 0 bases and J 10 bases, with 18 bases left between them. This CDR3 region has 16 residues. The CDR3 DNA follows: TGTGCCAGCAGTGAAGCGAGGAGGGAGCGAGGTGGAAAACTGTTTTTT. Residues: CASSEARRERGGKLFF.